Included here is one T cell receptor (beta chain) sequence, with context. The protocol was immunoSEQ multiplex PCR, while the TCRdb copy is restricted to in-frame clones and leaves out a portion. The data show about 84,000 clones, with about 80% seen just once and 2.5% to 3% held by the top ten. Blood was sampled at baseline, cycle 4 day 1, and cycle 7 day 1. There are 14 residues in the CDR3. From germline, CDR1 is MNHEY and CDR2 SVGAGI. Trimming took off 0 bases at V and 10 bases at J, with 13 bases between the two ends. The sample belongs to a study of OX40 agonist ivuxolimab in advanced cancers. Whole-study context: Given to patients was ivuxolimab, an agonistic anti-OX40 (CD134) antibody. The dose-escalation cohort was about 87% male, with a mean age of approximately 62 years, ranging about 23 to 90.

The TCR sequence derives from an adult with an advanced solid tumor such as melanoma, head and neck, liver or kidney cancer. The V and J genes are TRBV6-5 and TRBJ1-5; no definite D call. Here the sequenced sample was CD4+ or CD8+ T cells sorted from blood, taken in a trial of the OX40 agonist ivuxolimab. The CDR3 is CASSYSPGIDPQHF. CDR3 DNA: TGTGCCAGCAGTTACTCGCCGGGGATTGACCCCCAGCATTTT.